This paragraph reports one T cell receptor beta chain. The sample originates from a study of blood T cell repertoires in COVID-19. At the level of the study: The samples span acute and convalescent COVID-19 from the United States, Italy and Spain.

Libraries were prepared by immunoSEQ multiplex PCR; TCRdb keeps only in-frame clonotypes and omits some of them. The sample yields 130,000 to 150,000 clones, around nine tenths seen once. This CDR3 has 12 residues. Germline V CDR1 and CDR2: MNHEY, SMNVEV (reference sequence). With 6 bases removed from V and 6 bases from J, the gap between germline ends came to 9 bases. The genes are TRBV27 and TRBJ2-1; no firm D call. Sequencing used peripheral blood. The clonotype originates from a woman between 50 and 59 years old with active or convalescent COVID-19. DNA for the CDR3: TGTGCCAGCAGGCAGACTGTCAATGAGCAGTTCTTC. Its translation is CASRQTVNEQFF.